The clone carrying this T cell receptor (beta chain) was picked up one time. The antigen is unknown. Germline V gives CDR1 WNHNN, CDR2 SYGVQD (reference sequence). Trimming cost V 10 bases and J 4 bases, with 14 bases left between them. The CDR3 is made up of 13 amino acids. The assay was immunoSEQ multiplex PCR, and TCRdb's table has in-frame clones only and misses some. The sample carries some 80,000 clones, about 90% recorded once. The data belong to a study of OX40 agonist ivuxolimab in advanced cancers. Study information: Cohort: around 83% men, mean age roughly 60, aged about 23 to 79.

Overall study findings and caveats: In CD8+ T cells, expanded clones were on average more numerous than in CD4+. Both CD4+ and CD8+ T cell populations in blood had undergone clonal expansion by week 6 at 0.1 to 3.0 mg/kg.

Patients were excluded for autoimmune disease history or systemic immunosuppression. This rearrangement joins TRBV10-1 to TRBJ1-5; D is perhaps TRBD1 (5 bases). This sequence originates from an adult with an advanced solid tumor such as melanoma, head and neck, liver or kidney cancer. The specimen was CD4+ or CD8+ T cells sorted from blood, collected in a trial of the OX40 agonist ivuxolimab. The CDR3 region has the DNA TGCGCCATAGACGCGGGGGAAAATCAGCCCCAGCATTTT. Encoded protein: CAIDAGENQPQHF.